Shown below are 25 T cell receptor beta chains from a single sample sequenced in a study of T cells after yellow fever vaccination. TCRdb reprocessed the 5' RACE reads with MiXCR, giving one entry per CDR3 protein. The sample records some 420,000 distinct CDR3 sequences, roughly a sixth being singletons. Source: PBMCs, taken before the yellow fever booster vaccination. The receptor source for this set is a young man who received the YFV17D yellow fever vaccine.

This chain joins TRBV20-1 and TRBJ1-5; 8 bases align to TRBD1. V dropped 6 bases and J dropped 5; count of bases not matched to a gene: 9. CDR1 is DFQATT and CDR2 is SNEGSKA in the germline V gene (reference sequence). CDR3 size: 14 residues. The CDR3 bases are TGCAGTGCCCGCCGGGCAGGGGGCGATCAGCCCCAGCATTTT. Amino acids: CSARRAGGDQPQHF.

This clonotype was seen only a few times. This rearrangement joins TRBV4-1 to TRBJ2-3, with D maybe TRBD2 (5 bases). Germline-derived CDR1 and CDR2 are MGHRA and YSYEKL. V gave up 4 bases and J gave up 9 bases, with 11 bases separating them. This CDR3 is 12 amino acids long. The CDR3 loop reads CASSPARETQYF. Written as DNA, the CDR3 is TGCGCCAGCAGCCCAGCAAGGGAGACGCAGTATTTT.

The sample holds a few counts of this clonotype. The chain has TRBV11-2 and TRBJ2-5; tentatively, D is TRBD2 (5 bases). The CDR3 runs 14 residues. CDR1 is SGHAT and CDR2 is FQNNGV in the germline V gene. V gave up 5 bases and J gave up 4 bases, with 14 bases separating them. This CDR3 is CASSTPRVSETQYF. For the CDR3, the DNA is TGTGCCAGCAGCACTCCGCGGGTTTCAGAGACCCAGTACTTC.

The V call is TRBV7-2, the J call TRBJ1-2; no reliable D call. Germline V gene data show CDR1 as SGHTA and CDR2 as FQGNSA. This CDR3 region has 13 residues. V lost 4 bases, J lost 4 bases, and 10 bases lay in between. The CDR3 loop is CASSSLEPYGYTF. The CDR3 nucleotides read TGTGCCAGCAGCTCCTTAGAGCCCTATGGCTACACCTTC.

V usage is TRBV27 and J usage is TRBJ2-6; no definite D call. V was clipped by 5 bases and J by 0 bases, with 5 bases between them. Germline V gene lookup returns CDR1 MNHEY and CDR2 SMNVEV (reference sequence). This CDR3 spans 14 amino acids. The CDR3 sequence: CASSPVSGANVLTF. As DNA, the CDR3 is TGTGCCAGCAGTCCCGTCTCTGGGGCCAACGTCCTGACTTTC.

This chain links TRBV6-5 with TRBJ1-5, with TRBD1 matching 7 bases. The germline CDR1 and CDR2 sequences are MNHEY and SVGAGI. The CDR3 totals 13 residues. Trimming at V came to 6 bases and at J to 4 bases, leaving 3 bases not matched to a gene. For the CDR3, the DNA is TGTGCCAGCAGGTTGACAGGGAATCAGCCCCAGCATTTT. It is translated as CASRLTGNQPQHF.

The chain joins TRBV4-1 to TRBJ2-3, with a weak D call TRBD2 (6 bases). V was trimmed by 2 bases and J by 5 bases, leaving 11 bases between them. The CDR3 is 14 amino acids. CDR1 is MGHRA and CDR2 is YSYEKL in the germline V gene. The CDR3 DNA sequence: TGCGCCAGCAGCCAATCCGGGCGGGGAGATACGCAGTATTTT. Translating it yields CASSQSGRGDTQYF.

This chain connects TRBV11-1 to TRBJ2-7, with 8 bases lining up with TRBD1. The CDR3 has 14 amino acids. The V segment lost 2 bases and the J segment 7 bases; nucleotides outside the gene matches: 7. Germline CDR1 SGHAT, CDR2 FQDESV (reference sequence). The chain's CDR3 is CASSLTDRAPEQYF. The CDR3 nucleotides are TGTGCCAGCAGCTTAACGGACAGGGCTCCGGAGCAGTACTTC. The whole variable domain, remainder taken from reference TRBV11-1 and TRBJ2-7, is EAEVAQSPRYKITEKSQAVAFWCDPISGHATLYWYRQILGQGPELLVQFQDESVVDDSQLPKDRFSAERLKGVDSTLKIQPAELGDSAMYLCASSLTDRAPEQYFGPGTRLTVT.

This clonotype appeared a few times. This chain uses TRBV7-6 with TRBJ2-2, with D unclear. V was clipped by 5 bases and J by 4 bases, with 14 bases between them. The CDR3 has 15 amino acids. The germline CDR1 and CDR2 sequences are SGHVS and FNYEAQ. The CDR3 loop reads CASSRSLGSTGELFF. CDR3 DNA sequence: TGTGCCAGCAGCCGAAGCCTGGGGTCCACCGGGGAGCTGTTTTTT. The whole variable domain, filled in from reference TRBV7-6 and TRBJ2-2, reads GAGVSQSPRYKVTKRGQDVALRCDPISGHVSLYWYRQALGQGPEFLTYFNYEAQQDKSGLPNDRFSAERPEGSISTLTIQRTEQRDSAMYRCASSRSLGSTGELFFGEGSRLTVL.

This rearrangement joins TRBV7-2 to TRBJ1-2; 9 bases map to TRBD1. Germline V gives CDR1 SGHTA, CDR2 FQGNSA. This CDR3 region has 15 residues. The V gene end was trimmed by 4 bases and the J gene end by 0 bases; junction bases not matched to a gene: 3. CDR3 DNA: TGTGCCAGCAGCTCTAGGACAGGGGCTAACTATGGCTACACCTTC. Amino acid sequence: CASSSRTGANYGYTF.

This clonotype came up a few times. This chain uses TRBV5-1 with TRBJ2-5, with a weak D call TRBD2 (6 bases). This CDR3 has 15 amino acids. Germline CDR1 SGHRS, CDR2 YFSETQ. Trimming left V 5 bases short and J 5 bases short, with 19 bases between. CDR3 DNA: TGCGCCAGCAGGTGGACTACCACGGGTGGGGAGACCCAGTACTTC. Protein: CASRWTTTGGETQYF.

DNA for the CDR3: TGTGCCAGCGGAAAGGGGGGGGGACGCCAAGAGACCCAGTACTTC. Residues: CASGKGGGRQETQYF. This chain connects TRBV7-2 to TRBJ2-5, with D possibly being TRBD2 (7 bases). CDR3 length equals 15 residues. Trimming pared 8 bases from V and 1 base from J, leaving 17 bases between. Germline V CDR1 and CDR2: SGHTA, FQGNSA.

Many counts were recorded for this clonotype. The chain links TRBV12-3 or TRBV12-4 to TRBJ1-3; weak D call: TRBD1 (5 bases). V lost 5 bases and J lost 9, with 17 bases in between. The CDR3 runs to 14 residues. DNA of the CDR3: TGTGCCAGCAGTCCCGGGACCGGGTTTTTCACCATATATTTT. Translation gives CASSPGTGFFTIYF.

The chain uses TRBV6-4 and TRBJ2-5; D is unresolved. The CDR3 is made up of 12 amino acids. V lost 0 bases to trimming and J lost 8 bases, with 7 bases between them. CDR1 and CDR2 (germline): MRHNA, SNTAGT. The CDR3: CASSDSMGTQYF. CDR3 coding DNA: TGTGCCAGCAGTGACTCGATGGGTACCCAGTACTTC.

This clonotype came up a few times. J is TRBJ1-2 and V is TRBV5-6; D uncertain. Deletions cut 1 base from V and 7 bases from J, with 11 bases between. The length of the CDR3 is 13 residues. Germline loops: CDR1 SGHDT, CDR2 YYEEEE. The CDR3 DNA reads TGTGCCAGCAGCTTGACGGGGAAACGTGGCTACACCTTC. Its protein is CASSLTGKRGYTF.

J is TRBJ2-7 and V is TRBV27, with 7 bases lining up with TRBD2. CDR3 size: 15 residues. J gave up 3 bases and V 2 bases, and 7 bases lay outside the gene matches. CDR1 is MNHEY, CDR2 SMNVEV, per germline (reference sequence). The CDR3 nucleotides are TGTGCCAGCAGTTTAGGTGGGGCTAGCGGCTACGAGCAGTACTTC. Residues: CASSLGGASGYEQYF.

The rearrangement uses TRBV7-9 and TRBJ1-6; 10 nucleotides align to TRBD1. Germline loops: CDR1 SEHNR, CDR2 FQNEAQ (reference sequence). This CDR3 is 16 amino acids long. V lost 5 bases and J lost 8; bases outside the gene matches: 9. CDR3 amino acids: CASSNHRDRGDSPLHF. The CDR3 coding sequence is TGTGCCAGCAGCAACCACCGGGACAGGGGAGATTCACCCCTCCACTTT. The whole variable domain, remainder taken from reference TRBV7-9 and TRBJ1-6, is DTGVSQNPRHKITKRGQNVTFRCDPISEHNRLYWYRQTLGQGPEFLTYFQNEAQLEKSRLLSDRFSAERPKGSFSTLEIQRTEQGDSAMYLCASSNHRDRGDSPLHFGNGTRLTVT.

In this sample, this clonotype turned up a few times. The chain carries TRBV27 and TRBJ2-7; TRBD2 might be the D (5 bases). The ends were cut back, 6 bases at V and 5 bases at J, with 14 bases in the middle. Looked up from germline, CDR1 is MNHEY and CDR2 is SMNVEV (reference sequence). The CDR3 is 13 residues long. CDR3 in DNA: TGTGCCAGCAGGCTGGTAAAGGGAGACGAGCAGTACTTC. The encoded protein is CASRLVKGDEQYF.

This chain links TRBV10-3 with TRBJ2-3, with 7 bases that match TRBD1. In germline, CDR1 is ENHRY, CDR2 SYGVKD. CDR3 length equals 14 residues. V was pared by 11 bases and J by 4 bases, with 12 bases of the junction left unmatched. CDR3 loop: CAARDSLNPDTQYF. The CDR3 bases are TGTGCCGCCCGGGACAGCCTGAATCCAGATACGCAGTATTTT.

The rearrangement uses TRBV27 and TRBJ1-1, with a weak D call TRBD1 (6 bases). The germline V gene encodes CDR1 MNHEY and CDR2 SMNVEV (reference sequence). The CDR3 length is 14 residues. Deletions cut 5 bases from V and 3 bases from J, with 13 bases between. The CDR3 sequence is CASSARGGHTEAFF. The CDR3, as DNA: TGTGCCAGCAGTGCCAGAGGGGGGCACACTGAAGCTTTCTTT.

This clonotype showed up just a few times. The chain recombines TRBV5-1 with TRBJ1-1; D ambiguous. The CDR3 covers 16 residues. The V and J ends lost 4 bases and 5 bases respectively, with 21 bases between them. Germline CDR1 SGHRS, CDR2 YFSETQ. The CDR3 DNA is TGCGCCAGCAGCGTCGTGTGGATCGAGGGTGCGACTGAAGCTTTCTTT. Translating gives CASSVVWIEGATEAFF.

V usage is TRBV10-3 and J usage is TRBJ2-7; possibly TRBD1 or TRBD2 for D (5 bases each). The V gene's germline CDR1 is ENHRY and CDR2 SYGVKD. This CDR3 is 13 amino acids long. V was pared by 5 bases and J by 7 bases, with 15 bases between. DNA for the CDR3: TGTGCCATCAGTACGCAGGGCGACTATGAGCAGTACGTC. The encoded protein is CAISTQGDYEQYV.

In this sample, this clonotype turned up a few times. The V call is TRBV12-3 or TRBV12-4, the J call TRBJ1-2; the D is unclear. This CDR3 contains 14 residues. Trimming shortened V by 6 bases and J by 4 bases, and 15 bases separated the two germline ends. The CDR3 spells CASSPRGRVYGYTF. The CDR3 DNA reads TGTGCCAGCAGCCCGCGCGGACGGGTCTATGGCTACACCTTC.

This clonotype has more than one count but fewer than ten. This chain uses TRBV11-2 with TRBJ2-4, with 11 bases lining up with TRBD1. Trimming removed 7 bases from V and 8 bases from J; junction bases left unmatched: 4. The CDR3 totals 13 residues. Germline lookup yields CDR1 SGHAT and CDR2 FQNNGV. The CDR3 loop reads CASKGTGGYIQYF. CDR3 sequence (DNA): TGTGCCAGCAAAGGGACAGGGGGGTACATTCAGTACTTC.

The chain is built from TRBV5-1 and TRBJ2-2, with D unresolved. CDR3 length: 14 amino acids. Germline-derived CDR1 and CDR2 are SGHRS and YFSETQ. V was cut by 0 bases and J by 5 bases, with 8 bases left in between. The CDR3 sequence is CASSLAVGTGELFF. CDR3 nucleotide sequence: TGCGCCAGCAGCTTGGCCGTCGGGACCGGGGAGCTGTTTTTT.